This is a list of T cell receptor beta chains from one sample in a study of cytomegalovirus exposure and HLA in healthy donors. The repertoire was sequenced with immunoSEQ multiplex PCR; TCRdb's copy has only in-frame clones and lacks some. The table has some 120,000 clones, 82% seen once. What was sequenced was PBMCs. The receptors shown here come from a woman younger than 35 in good health and CMV-seronegative. Both conserved end residues are part of each CDR3. The D gene is left open where the match is weak. Clone size appears in some rows only: once, few, many, or a class for an expanded clone.

>TRBJ2-7|TRBD1|TRBV18|NA
TGTGCCAGCTCACCAACGGGACAGGGGTTGTACGAGCAGTACTTC
CASSPTGQGLYEQYF
>TRBJ2-3|NA|TRBV2|NA
TGTGCCAGCAGTGAAGAGGTGGCGGTAAGCACAGATACGCAGTATTTT
CASSEEVAVSTDTQYF
>TRBJ1-2|NA|TRBV27|NA
TGTGCCAGCAGTCCTACGCCCTATGGCTACACCTTC
CASSPTPYGYTF
>TRBJ1-1|NA|TRBV6-6|NA
TGTGCCAGCAGGTCTACGCATAACACTGAAGCTTTCTTT
CASRSTHNTEAFF
>TRBJ1-4|NA|TRBV5-1|NA
TGCGCCAGCAGCTTGGCTGGACATTCGAATGAAAAACTGTTTTTT
CASSLAGHSNEKLFF
>TRBJ2-3|NA|TRBV30|NA
TGTGCCTGGAGTGTAAATCCGGGGGGCTCCACAGATACGCAGTATTTT
CAWSVNPGGSTDTQYF
>TRBJ2-1|NA|TRBV19|NA
TGTGCCAGTAGCCGGAAGGGGCTTTCCTACAATGAGCAGTTCTTC
CASSRKGLSYNEQFF
>TRBJ2-2|NA|TRBV30|NA
TGTGCCCGCGCCCCGGGACTTAACACCGGGGAGCTGTTTTTT
CARAPGLNTGELFF
>TRBJ1-1|NA|TRBV5-6|few
TGTGCCAGCAGCCCGAATTGGGCTACATCTGGGGCTTTCTTT
CASSPNWATSGAFF
>TRBJ2-2|TRBD1|TRBV5-6|NA
TGTGCCAGCAGCCTTGGAGCAGGGGGCGCCGCCGGGGAGCTGTTTTTT
CASSLGAGGAAGELFF
>TRBJ2-5|NA|TRBV10-3|NA
TGTGCCATCAGTGAGTCAATGGCAGGGAAAGAGACCCAGTACTTC
CAISESMAGKETQYF
>TRBJ2-7|NA|TRBV27|NA
TGTGCCAGCAGTTTTCATTTTACCGGACCAGGGCCCTACGAGCAGTACTTC
CASSFHFTGPGPYEQYF
>TRBJ2-7|NA|TRBV7-9|NA
TGTGCCAGCAGCTCGACAGTCCTAACAACCTACGAGCAGTACTTC
CASSSTVLTTYEQYF
>TRBJ2-1|TRBD2|TRBV7-6|NA
TGTGCCAGCAGTTACGGACTAGCGGGAGGGAGCTCCTACAATGAGCAGTTCTTC
CASSYGLAGGSSYNEQFF
>TRBJ2-1|NA|TRBV7-9|NA
TGTGCCAGCAGCATCACACCCGTTGAGCAGTTCTTC
CASSITPVEQFF
>TRBJ2-7|NA|TRBV5-1|once
TGCGCCAGCAGCCAGTCCAGTTACGAGCAGTACTTC
CASSQSSYEQYF